This passage covers 9 T cell receptor beta chains from one sample sequenced in a study of response to subunit inactivated influenza vaccine. A single record per CDR3 protein comes from TCRdb applying MiXCR to the RT-PCR reads. The data contain 500,000 to 550,000 distinct CDR3 sequences, approximately 24% of them singletons. The same data also went into a second study, on T cells expressing NK-cell markers. That work contributes: TCR beta cDNA was made by 5'RACE template switching with UMIs.

The starting material was CD4+ T cells sorted from PBMCs, obtained 11 to 12 days after vaccination. The receptors here all came from a man over 45 who received an inactivated influenza vaccine.

This clonotype was seen only a few times. The chain employs TRBV6-2 or TRBV6-3 and TRBJ2-1; D not resolved. Germline CDR1 and CDR2: MNHEY and SVGEGT. This CDR3 has 12 amino acids. Trimming took 7 bases from V and 1 from J, leaving 5 bases between them. The CDR3 protein is CASKGSYNEQFF. For the CDR3, the DNA is TGTGCCAGCAAAGGGTCCTACAATGAGCAGTTCTTC.

This clonotype was detected a few times. The chain uses TRBV12-3 or TRBV12-4 and TRBJ2-3; 13 bases line up with TRBD2. This CDR3 comprises 16 residues. V dropped 5 bases and J dropped 3; count of bases not matched to a gene: 5. The CDR3, as DNA: TGTGCCAGCAGTCCCGGGACTAGCGGGGTTACAGATACGCAGTATTTT. Protein: CASSPGTSGVTDTQYF.

In this sample, this clonotype turned up a few times. CDR3 in amino acids: CASSSWTDPTDTQYF. CDR3 nucleotides: TGCGCCAGCAGCTCCTGGACGGACCCCACAGATACGCAGTATTTT. V is TRBV5-1 and J is TRBJ2-3, with unresolved D. This CDR3 region has 15 residues. V lost 3 bases, J lost 2 bases, and 13 bases lay in between. CDR1 is SGHRS and CDR2 is YFSETQ in the germline V gene. The whole variable domain, remainder taken from reference TRBV5-1 and TRBJ2-3, is KAGVTQTPRYLIKTRGQQVTLSCSPISGHRSVSWYQQTPGQGLQFLFEYFSETQRNKGNFPGRFSGRQFSNSRSEMNVSTLELGDSALYLCASSSWTDPTDTQYFGPGTRLTVL.

This clonotype occurred a few times. The chain couples TRBV6-1 to TRBJ2-7; 9 nucleotides line up with TRBD1. This CDR3 has 17 residues. Germline CDR1 MNHNS, CDR2 SASEGT. Trimming removed 7 bases from V and 1 base from J; junction bases left unmatched: 14. CDR3 bases: TGTGCCAGCACCGAATTAGCTCCGGGACAGGGTTCCTACGAGCAGTACTTC. Translating gives CASTELAPGQGSYEQYF.

Ten or more counts support this clonotype. The rearrangement joins TRBV7-9 to TRBJ2-1, with D possibly called TRBD1 or TRBD2 (5 bases each). CDR3 length equals 13 residues. Germline CDR1 SEHNR, CDR2 FQNEAQ (reference sequence). V gave up 5 bases and J gave up 3 bases, with 8 bases separating them. The CDR3 loop is CASSRDGYNEQFF. The CDR3, as DNA: TGTGCCAGCAGCCGGGACGGCTACAATGAGCAGTTCTTC.

V is TRBV7-2 and J is TRBJ2-1, with 9 bases that match TRBD2. The CDR3 runs to 16 residues. J gave up 2 bases and V 5 bases, and 7 bases lay outside the gene matches. Looked up from germline, CDR1 is SGHTA and CDR2 is FQGNSA. CDR3 sequence: CASSPLSGRPYNEQFF. The CDR3 DNA reads as TGTGCCAGCAGCCCTTTAAGCGGGAGGCCCTACAATGAGCAGTTCTTC. The full variable domain, its missing parts supplied by reference TRBV7-2 and TRBJ2-1, is GAGVSQSPSNKVTEKGKDVELRCDPISGHTALYWYRQSLGQGLEFLIYFQGNSAPDKSGLPSDRFSAERTGGSVSTLTIQRTQQEDSAVYLCASSPLSGRPYNEQFFGPGTRLTVL.

Only a few counts were recorded for this clonotype. The V and J genes are TRBV25-1 and TRBJ1-2; unclear D gene. V lost 3 bases and J 0 bases, leaving 8 bases between the germline ends. The CDR3 is made up of 14 amino acids. From germline, CDR1 is MGHDK and CDR2 SYGVNS. The DNA of the CDR3 is TGTGCCAGCAGTGAGTCTGGATCTAACTATGGCTACACCTTC. Amino acid sequence: CASSESGSNYGYTF.

The V gene is TRBV20-1, the J gene TRBJ2-3; possibly TRBD2 for D (6 bases). The CDR3 has 15 amino acids. The ends were cut back, 0 bases at V and 0 bases at J, with 10 bases in the middle. The germline V gene has CDR1 DFQATT and CDR2 SNEGSKA (reference sequence). CDR3: CSARDAGTSTDTQYF. Here the CDR3 DNA reads TGCAGTGCTAGAGACGCGGGGACTAGCACAGATACGCAGTATTTT.

The chain recombines TRBV6-1 with TRBJ2-5, with D possibly TRBD1 on 5 matching bases. CDR3 size: 13 residues. CDR1 and CDR2 from the germline V gene are MNHNS and SASEGT. The germline V and J ends were trimmed by 2 bases and 9 bases, with 13 bases remaining between them. For the CDR3, the DNA is TGTGCCAGCAGTGAACAGGGAATTGATTCCCAGTACTTC. This sequence encodes CASSEQGIDSQYF.